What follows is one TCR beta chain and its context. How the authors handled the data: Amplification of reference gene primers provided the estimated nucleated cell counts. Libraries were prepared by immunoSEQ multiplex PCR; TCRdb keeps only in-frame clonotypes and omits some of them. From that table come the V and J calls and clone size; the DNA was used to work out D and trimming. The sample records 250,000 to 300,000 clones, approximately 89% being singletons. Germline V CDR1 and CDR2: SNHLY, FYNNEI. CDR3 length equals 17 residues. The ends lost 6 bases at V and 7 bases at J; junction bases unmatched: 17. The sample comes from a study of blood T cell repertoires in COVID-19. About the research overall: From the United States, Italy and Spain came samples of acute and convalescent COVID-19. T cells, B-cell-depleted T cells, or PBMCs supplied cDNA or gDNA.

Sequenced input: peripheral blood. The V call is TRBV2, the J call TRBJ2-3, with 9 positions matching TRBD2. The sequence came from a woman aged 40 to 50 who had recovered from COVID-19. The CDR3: CASSPTGTSSRRYTQYF. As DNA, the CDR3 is TGTGCCAGCAGCCCCACCGGGACTAGCTCACGCCGGTATACGCAGTATTTT.